Presented here are 2 T cell receptor beta chains from one specimen sequenced in a study of blood T cells in healthy people across ages. A J-beta primer mix and a sample-barcoded 5' primer were used in a second PCR of roughly 7 to 12 cycles. TCRdb re-derived calls from the 5' RACE reads in MiXCR, one entry per CDR3 protein. The sample includes hundreds of thousands of distinct CDR3 sequences, 58% of them seen just once. The material sequenced was blood. Receptors originate from a man aged 25-45 years in good health.

V gene TRBV15 combines with J gene TRBJ2-1; TRBD2 aligns across 9 bases. V was clipped by 1 base and J by 4 bases; unmatched bases: 2. Germline CDR1 is LNHNV and CDR2 is YYDKDF (reference sequence). The CDR3 spans 15 residues. The CDR3 sequence is CATSRGSGGYNEQFF. The CDR3, as DNA: TGTGCCACCAGCAGAGGCAGCGGGGGGTACAATGAGCAGTTCTTC.

This chain joins TRBV15 and TRBJ2-2; the D is unclear. The CDR3 has 14 residues. V was cut by 5 bases and J by 8 bases, with 15 bases left in between. Germline CDR1 LNHNV, CDR2 YYDKDF (reference sequence). Here the CDR3 reads CATSLLRFSGELFF. The DNA for the CDR3 is TGTGCCACCAGCTTACTTCGGTTTTCGGGGGAGCTGTTTTTT.